A selection of T cell receptor beta chains follows, all from one sample in a study of OX40 agonist ivuxolimab in advanced cancers. Sequenced by immunoSEQ multiplex PCR; TCRdb stores in-frame clones only, minus some. The data show 68,000 or so clones, about 84% seen once. The starting material was CD4+ or CD8+ T cells sorted from blood, obtained in a trial of the OX40 agonist ivuxolimab. These receptors were collected from an adult with an advanced solid tumor such as melanoma, head and neck, liver or kidney cancer. Both conserved end residues are part of each CDR3. The D gene is left open where the match is weak. Clone sizes are given selectively: once, few, many, or a class where the clone is expanded.

V gene: TRBV6-5; D gene: NA; clone size: NA; CDR3 length: 13; J gene: TRBJ1-5; CDR3 protein: CASSSAANQPQHF; CDR3 DNA: TGTGCCAGCAGTTCCGCCGCGAATCAGCCCCAGCATTTT
V gene: TRBV29-1; D gene: NA; clone size: NA; CDR3 length: 13; J gene: TRBJ1-4; CDR3 protein: CSVSEDTNEKLFF; CDR3 DNA: TGCAGCGTTTCGGAGGATACTAATGAAAAACTGTTTTTT
V gene: TRBV5-1; D gene: TRBD2; clone size: NA; CDR3 length: 14; J gene: TRBJ2-5; CDR3 protein: CATTSGNVGETQYF; CDR3 DNA: TGCGCCACGACTAGCGGGAACGTCGGAGAGACCCAGTACTTC
V gene: TRBV28; D gene: TRBD2; clone size: NA; CDR3 length: 16; J gene: TRBJ2-1; CDR3 protein: CASSSLSGRDYNEQFF; CDR3 DNA: TGTGCCAGCAGTTCCTTGAGCGGGAGGGACTACAATGAGCAGTTCTTC
V gene: TRBV5-1; D gene: NA; clone size: few; CDR3 length: 15; J gene: TRBJ1-2; CDR3 protein: CASSLDGGSNYGYTF; CDR3 DNA: TGCGCCAGCAGCTTGGATGGGGGTTCTAACTATGGCTACACCTTC
V gene: TRBV4-2; D gene: NA; clone size: NA; CDR3 length: 16; J gene: TRBJ1-6; CDR3 protein: CASSNGQKNYNSPLHF; CDR3 DNA: TGTGCCAGCAGCAACGGACAGAAAAACTATAATTCACCCCTCCACTTT
V gene: TRBV27; D gene: NA; clone size: NA; CDR3 length: 18; J gene: TRBJ1-5; CDR3 protein: CASTPGGPNKGANQPQHF; CDR3 DNA: TGTGCCAGCACGCCGGGGGGACCCAACAAAGGGGCCAATCAGCCCCAGCATTTT
V gene: TRBV29-1; D gene: TRBD2; clone size: NA; CDR3 length: 16; J gene: TRBJ2-3; CDR3 protein: CSVRGLAGVGTDTQYF; CDR3 DNA: TGCAGCGTTCGGGGACTAGCGGGAGTTGGCACAGATACGCAGTATTTT
V gene: TRBV2; D gene: TRBD2; clone size: NA; CDR3 length: 14; J gene: TRBJ2-1; CDR3 protein: CASLAAGGYNEQFF; CDR3 DNA: TGTGCCAGCCTGGCAGCGGGGGGCTACAATGAGCAGTTCTTC
V gene: TRBV5-1; D gene: TRBD1; clone size: NA; CDR3 length: 13; J gene: TRBJ2-1; CDR3 protein: CASRRDSNNEQFF; CDR3 DNA: TGCGCCAGCAGACGGGACAGCAACAATGAGCAGTTCTTC
V gene: TRBV29-1; D gene: NA; clone size: NA; CDR3 length: 17; J gene: TRBJ2-3; CDR3 protein: CSVDPGGAAPQTDTQYF; CDR3 DNA: TGCAGCGTTGACCCTGGGGGGGCGGCTCCCCAGACAGATACGCAGTATTTT
V gene: TRBV2; D gene: TRBD1; clone size: NA; CDR3 length: 14; J gene: TRBJ1-2; CDR3 protein: CASSWTGPSYGYTF; CDR3 DNA: TGTGCCAGCAGTTGGACAGGCCCTAGCTATGGCTACACCTTC
V gene: TRBV7-2; D gene: NA; clone size: NA; CDR3 length: 15; J gene: TRBJ2-2; CDR3 protein: CASSLRQGGTGELFF; CDR3 DNA: TGTGCCAGCAGCCTCCGCCAGGGCGGGACCGGGGAGCTGTTTTTT
V gene: TRBV29-1; D gene: TRBD1; clone size: NA; CDR3 length: 13; J gene: TRBJ2-7; CDR3 protein: CSVNRDSSYEQYF; CDR3 DNA: TGCAGCGTTAACCGGGACAGCTCCTACGAGCAGTACTTC
V gene: TRBV18; D gene: NA; clone size: NA; CDR3 length: 13; J gene: TRBJ1-2; CDR3 protein: CASSPGNGRTASF; CDR3 DNA: TGTGCCAGCTCACCAGGCAACGGGAGGACAGCCAGCTTC
V gene: TRBV30; D gene: NA; clone size: NA; CDR3 length: 16; J gene: TRBJ1-1; CDR3 protein: CAWSISGGAGFSEAFF; CDR3 DNA: TGTGCCTGGAGTATTTCGGGGGGGGCGGGATTCTCTGAAGCTTTCTTT
V gene: TRBV5-6; D gene: NA; clone size: NA; CDR3 length: 14; J gene: TRBJ2-1; CDR3 protein: CASSLEGRYNEQFF; CDR3 DNA: TGTGCCAGCAGCTTGGAGGGCCGCTACAATGAGCAGTTCTTC
V gene: TRBV18; D gene: TRBD1; clone size: NA; CDR3 length: 15; J gene: TRBJ2-7; CDR3 protein: CASSASQGRTYEQYF; CDR3 DNA: TGTGCCAGCTCAGCGTCACAGGGGCGAACCTACGAGCAGTACTTC
V gene: TRBV7-2; D gene: TRBD2; clone size: NA; CDR3 length: 17; J gene: TRBJ2-1; CDR3 protein: CASSSGGPASGNNEQFF; CDR3 DNA: TGTGCCAGCAGCTCGGGGGGGCCCGCTAGCGGGAACAATGAGCAGTTCTTC
V gene: TRBV29-1; D gene: TRBD1; clone size: NA; CDR3 length: 12; J gene: TRBJ1-1; CDR3 protein: CSAGTVNTEAFF; CDR3 DNA: TGCAGCGCGGGGACAGTGAACACTGAAGCTTTCTTT
V gene: TRBV19; D gene: NA; clone size: NA; CDR3 length: 14; J gene: TRBJ2-5; CDR3 protein: CASRQVGGRETQYF; CDR3 DNA: TGTGCCAGTAGGCAGGTGGGGGGCAGAGAGACCCAGTACTTC
V gene: TRBV19; D gene: NA; clone size: NA; CDR3 length: 17; J gene: TRBJ2-6; CDR3 protein: CASSGGSWGSGANVLTF; CDR3 DNA: TGTGCCAGTAGTGGAGGGAGTTGGGGCTCTGGGGCCAACGTCCTGACTTTC
V gene: TRBV4-3; D gene: NA; clone size: NA; CDR3 length: 15; J gene: TRBJ2-3; CDR3 protein: CASSLVFDSTDTQYF; CDR3 DNA: TGCGCCAGCAGCCTTGTATTCGATAGCACAGATACGCAGTATTTT
V gene: TRBV5-8; D gene: TRBD2; clone size: NA; CDR3 length: 15; J gene: TRBJ2-1; CDR3 protein: CASSLGLAASNEQFF; CDR3 DNA: TGTGCCAGCAGCTTGGGGCTAGCGGCATCCAATGAGCAGTTCTTC
V gene: TRBV6-1; D gene: NA; clone size: many; CDR3 length: 16; J gene: TRBJ2-7; CDR3 protein: CASSEGMALSSYEQYF; CDR3 DNA: TGTGCCAGCAGTGAGGGAATGGCGCTAAGCTCCTACGAGCAGTACTTC
V gene: TRBV2; D gene: NA; clone size: NA; CDR3 length: 14; J gene: TRBJ2-3; CDR3 protein: CASSDSGRADTQYF; CDR3 DNA: TGTGCCAGCAGTGATTCGGGCCGCGCCGATACGCAGTATTTT
V gene: TRBV4-1; D gene: TRBD1; clone size: once; CDR3 length: 16; J gene: TRBJ2-1; CDR3 protein: CASSQSDRVTYNEQFF; CDR3 DNA: TGCGCCAGCAGCCAGAGTGACAGGGTAACCTACAATGAGCAGTTCTTC
V gene: TRBV7-8; D gene: NA; clone size: NA; CDR3 length: 16; J gene: TRBJ2-5; CDR3 protein: CASTLGWERWQETQYF; CDR3 DNA: TGTGCCAGCACCCTCGGTTGGGAGAGGTGGCAAGAGACCCAGTACTTC
V gene: TRBV5-1; D gene: TRBD2; clone size: NA; CDR3 length: 14; J gene: TRBJ2-3; CDR3 protein: CASSPGGGPDTQYF; CDR3 DNA: TGCGCCAGCAGCCCCGGGGGAGGGCCGGATACGCAGTATTTT
V gene: TRBV4-2; D gene: TRBD2; clone size: few; CDR3 length: 15; J gene: TRBJ2-5; CDR3 protein: CASSQEPGLRETQYF; CDR3 DNA: TGTGCCAGCAGCCAAGAACCGGGACTAAGGGAGACCCAGTACTTC
V gene: TRBV7-9; D gene: NA; clone size: NA; CDR3 length: 13; J gene: TRBJ2-3; CDR3 protein: CASSLATEGGWYF; CDR3 DNA: TGTGCCAGCAGCTTGGCTACAGAAGGGGGGTGGTATTTT
V gene: TRBV28; D gene: TRBD1; clone size: NA; CDR3 length: 13; J gene: TRBJ2-1; CDR3 protein: CASSHIDREEQFF; CDR3 DNA: TGTGCCAGCAGCCATATTGACAGGGAGGAGCAGTTCTTC
V gene: TRBV27; D gene: TRBD2; clone size: NA; CDR3 length: 17; J gene: TRBJ2-5; CDR3 protein: CASSPTSGTSGQETQYF; CDR3 DNA: TGTGCCAGCAGTCCGACATCCGGGACTAGCGGCCAAGAGACCCAGTACTTC
V gene: TRBV4-1; D gene: TRBD2; clone size: NA; CDR3 length: 18; J gene: TRBJ2-3; CDR3 protein: CASSQGAPAGGFTDTQYF; CDR3 DNA: TGCGCCAGCAGCCAAGGGGCGCCAGCGGGGGGGTTCACAGATACGCAGTATTTT
V gene: TRBV7-6; D gene: TRBD2; clone size: many; CDR3 length: 15; J gene: TRBJ2-5; CDR3 protein: CASSLWGTSRETQYF; CDR3 DNA: TGTGCCAGCAGCTTATGGGGGACTAGCCGAGAGACCCAGTACTTC
V gene: TRBV19; D gene: TRBD1; clone size: NA; CDR3 length: 20; J gene: TRBJ1-5; CDR3 protein: CASRKMTGGGSGSHNQPQHF; CDR3 DNA: TGTGCCAGTAGAAAGATGACAGGGGGAGGAAGTGGGTCACACAATCAGCCCCAGCATTTT
V gene: TRBV29-1; D gene: NA; clone size: NA; CDR3 length: 14; J gene: TRBJ2-3; CDR3 protein: CSVGQGEIADTQYF; CDR3 DNA: TGCAGCGTTGGGCAGGGCGAGATCGCAGATACGCAGTATTTT
V gene: TRBV5-8; D gene: NA; clone size: NA; CDR3 length: 14; J gene: TRBJ1-1; CDR3 protein: CASSSWDTYTEAFF; CDR3 DNA: TGTGCCAGCAGCTCCTGGGACACCTACACTGAAGCTTTCTTT
V gene: TRBV10-2; D gene: NA; clone size: NA; CDR3 length: 16; J gene: TRBJ1-4; CDR3 protein: CASSGLSGPKREKLFF; CDR3 DNA: TGCGCCAGCAGTGGTCTTTCGGGCCCTAAGAGAGAAAAACTGTTTTTT
V gene: TRBV4-1; D gene: TRBD1; clone size: NA; CDR3 length: 14; J gene: TRBJ2-5; CDR3 protein: CASSQGQGWETQYF; CDR3 DNA: TGCGCCAGCAGCCAAGGACAGGGGTGGGAGACCCAGTACTTC
V gene: TRBV30; D gene: TRBD1; clone size: NA; CDR3 length: 14; J gene: TRBJ1-5; CDR3 protein: CAWSSGGKGSTQHF; CDR3 DNA: TGTGCCTGGAGTTCAGGGGGGAAGGGGTCGACCCAGCATTTT
V gene: TRBV30; D gene: TRBD2; clone size: NA; CDR3 length: 16; J gene: TRBJ2-2; CDR3 protein: CAWKSLAGAGYGELFF; CDR3 DNA: TGTGCCTGGAAGTCGCTAGCGGGAGCAGGGTACGGGGAGCTGTTTTTT
V gene: TRBV7-2; D gene: NA; clone size: NA; CDR3 length: 13; J gene: TRBJ2-5; CDR3 protein: CASSLVSQETQYF; CDR3 DNA: TGTGCCAGCAGCTTAGTGTCCCAAGAGACCCAGTACTTC
V gene: TRBV2; D gene: NA; clone size: NA; CDR3 length: 14; J gene: TRBJ1-3; CDR3 protein: CASIRTSSGNTIYF; CDR3 DNA: TGTGCCAGCATCAGGACGAGCTCTGGAAACACCATATATTTT
V gene: TRBV19; D gene: NA; clone size: NA; CDR3 length: 12; J gene: TRBJ1-1; CDR3 protein: CASKAGNTEAFF; CDR3 DNA: TGTGCCAGTAAGGCAGGGAACACTGAAGCTTTCTTT
V gene: TRBV19; D gene: NA; clone size: once; CDR3 length: 16; J gene: TRBJ1-5; CDR3 protein: CASSIRTVDSNQPQHF; CDR3 DNA: TGTGCCAGTAGTATAAGGACCGTAGATAGCAATCAGCCCCAGCATTTT
V gene: TRBV30; D gene: TRBD1; clone size: NA; CDR3 length: 14; J gene: TRBJ1-3; CDR3 protein: CAWVDRAAGNTIYF; CDR3 DNA: TGTGCCTGGGTAGACAGGGCGGCTGGAAACACCATATATTTT
V gene: TRBV7-9; D gene: NA; clone size: NA; CDR3 length: 15; J gene: TRBJ2-7; CDR3 protein: CASSPYDSSSYEQYF; CDR3 DNA: TGTGCCAGCAGCCCCTATGACTCAAGCTCCTACGAGCAGTACTTC
V gene: TRBV7-8; D gene: TRBD2; clone size: NA; CDR3 length: 14; J gene: TRBJ2-1; CDR3 protein: CASSLGLASNEQFF; CDR3 DNA: TGTGCCAGCAGCTTGGGACTAGCGAGCAATGAGCAGTTCTTC
V gene: TRBV7-2; D gene: NA; clone size: NA; CDR3 length: 16; J gene: TRBJ2-6; CDR3 protein: CASSLQGLSGANVLTF; CDR3 DNA: TGTGCCAGCAGCTTACAGGGGCTCTCTGGGGCCAACGTCCTGACTTTC
V gene: TRBV29-1; D gene: NA; clone size: NA; CDR3 length: 13; J gene: TRBJ1-1; CDR3 protein: CSVEGQPNTEAFF; CDR3 DNA: TGCAGCGTTGAAGGACAGCCAAACACTGAAGCTTTCTTT
V gene: TRBV12-5; D gene: NA; clone size: NA; CDR3 length: 12; J gene: TRBJ2-5; CDR3 protein: CASGLDLETQYF; CDR3 DNA: TGTGCTAGTGGTTTGGATCTGGAGACCCAGTACTTC
V gene: TRBV2; D gene: NA; clone size: NA; CDR3 length: 14; J gene: TRBJ2-1; CDR3 protein: CASSQLVSYNEQFF; CDR3 DNA: TGTGCCAGCAGCCAACTAGTATCCTACAATGAGCAGTTCTTC
V gene: TRBV6-5; D gene: NA; clone size: once; CDR3 length: 13; J gene: TRBJ2-1; CDR3 protein: CASSYRVEAEQFF; CDR3 DNA: TGTGCCAGCAGTTACAGGGTTGAGGCTGAGCAGTTCTTC